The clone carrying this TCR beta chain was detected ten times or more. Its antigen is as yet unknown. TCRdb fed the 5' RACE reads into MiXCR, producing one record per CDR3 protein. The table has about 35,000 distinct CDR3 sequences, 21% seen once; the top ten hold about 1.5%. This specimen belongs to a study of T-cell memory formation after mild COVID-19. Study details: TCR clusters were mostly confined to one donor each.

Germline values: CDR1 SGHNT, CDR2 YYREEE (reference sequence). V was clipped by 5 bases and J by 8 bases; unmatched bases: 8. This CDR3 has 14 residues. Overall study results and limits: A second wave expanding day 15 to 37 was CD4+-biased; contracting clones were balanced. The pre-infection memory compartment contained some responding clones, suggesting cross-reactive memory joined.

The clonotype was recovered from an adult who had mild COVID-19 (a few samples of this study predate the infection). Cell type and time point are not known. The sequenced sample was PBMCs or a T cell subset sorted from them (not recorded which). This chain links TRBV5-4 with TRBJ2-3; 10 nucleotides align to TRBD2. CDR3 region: CASRQSGRAATQYF. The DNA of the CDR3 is TGTGCCAGCAGACAAAGCGGGAGGGCCGCTACGCAGTATTTT.